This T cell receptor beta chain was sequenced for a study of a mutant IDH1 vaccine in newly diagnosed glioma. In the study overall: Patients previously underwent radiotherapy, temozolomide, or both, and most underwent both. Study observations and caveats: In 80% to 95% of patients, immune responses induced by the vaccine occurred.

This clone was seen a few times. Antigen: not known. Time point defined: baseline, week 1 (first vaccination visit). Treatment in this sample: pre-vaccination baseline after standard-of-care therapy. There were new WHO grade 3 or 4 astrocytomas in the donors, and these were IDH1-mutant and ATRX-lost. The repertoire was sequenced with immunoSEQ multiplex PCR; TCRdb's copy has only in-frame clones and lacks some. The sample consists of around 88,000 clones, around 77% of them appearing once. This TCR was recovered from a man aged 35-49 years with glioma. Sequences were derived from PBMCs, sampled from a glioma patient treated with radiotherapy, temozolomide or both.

CDR3 residues: CSVVRGDSNQPQHF. For the CDR3, the DNA is TGCAGCGTCGTGCGTGGGGATAGCAATCAGCCCCAGCATTTT. V usage is TRBV29-1 and J usage is TRBJ1-5; D is undetermined. In germline, CDR1 is SQVTM, CDR2 ANQGSEA. This CDR3 is 14 amino acids long. With 6 bases removed from V and 0 bases from J, the gap between germline ends came to 12 bases.